This TCR beta chain was identified during a study of blood T cell repertoires in COVID-19. Study context: Acute and convalescent COVID-19 specimens originated in the United States, Italy and Spain. From T cells, B-cell-depleted T cells, or PBMCs came the material, which was cDNA or gDNA.

Under the authors' procedure: Amplification from reference gene primers served as the basis for estimated nucleated cell counts. The protocol was immunoSEQ multiplex PCR, while the TCRdb copy is restricted to in-frame clones and leaves out a portion. The DNA gave D and trimming, while V, J and clone size come from that table. The repertoire consists of roughly 340,000 clones, with over 80% occurring once and the leading ten covering around 6%. In Seattle, patients joined the study during active infection and were tracked longitudinally. The specimen sequenced was peripheral blood. The sequence was collected from a woman in her forties or fifties with COVID-19, enrolled during active disease.

CDR3 amino acids: CATSRGQGMNTEAFF. The CDR3 DNA is TGTGCCACCAGCAGAGGGCAGGGCATGAACACTGAAGCTTTCTTT. J is TRBJ1-1 and V is TRBV15; weak D call: TRBD1 (5 bases). Germline CDR1 LNHNV, CDR2 YYDKDF (reference sequence). This CDR3 has 15 residues. Trimming took off 1 base at V and 0 bases at J, with 9 bases between the two ends.